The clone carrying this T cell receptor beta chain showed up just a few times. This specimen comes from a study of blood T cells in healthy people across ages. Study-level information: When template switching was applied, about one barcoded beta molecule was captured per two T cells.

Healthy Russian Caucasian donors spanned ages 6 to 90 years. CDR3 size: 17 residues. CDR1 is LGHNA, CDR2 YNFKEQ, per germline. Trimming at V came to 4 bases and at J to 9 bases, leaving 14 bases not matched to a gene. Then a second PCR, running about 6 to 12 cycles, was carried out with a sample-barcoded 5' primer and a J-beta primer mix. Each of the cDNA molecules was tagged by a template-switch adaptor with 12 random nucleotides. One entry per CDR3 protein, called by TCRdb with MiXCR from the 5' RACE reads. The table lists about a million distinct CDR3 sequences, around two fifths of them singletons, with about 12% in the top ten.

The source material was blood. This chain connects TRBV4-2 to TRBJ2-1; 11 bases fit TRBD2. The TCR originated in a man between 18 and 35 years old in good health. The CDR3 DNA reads TGTGCCAGCAGCCCAAGTAGGGGGCTAGCGGGGGGTAGTGAGCAGTTCTTC. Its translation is CASSPSRGLAGGSEQFF.